The 24 T cell receptor beta chains reported below all come from one sample, sequenced in a study of cytomegalovirus exposure and HLA in healthy donors. The PCR had 60 Vbeta and 13 Jbeta primers. Assay: immunoSEQ multiplex PCR; the TCRdb copy retains only in-frame clones and omits some. Of 100,000 to 150,000 clones in the sample, roughly 77% were seen once. Sequencing was performed on PBMCs. These receptors came from a man between 18 and 29 years old in good health and CMV-seronegative.

This rearrangement joins TRBV15 to TRBJ2-6; the match to TRBD1 covers 7 bases. The V segment lost 3 bases and the J segment 0 bases; nucleotides outside the gene matches: 2. The CDR3 is 16 amino acids. Germline V gene lookup returns CDR1 LNHNV and CDR2 YYDKDF (reference sequence). CDR3 region: CATSRRTGSGANVLTF. In nucleotides, the CDR3 is TGTGCCACCAGCAGGAGGACAGGCTCTGGGGCCAACGTCCTGACTTTC.

CDR3 in amino acids: CASSLAGSGNTIYF. Written as DNA, the CDR3 is TGCGCCAGCAGTCTGGCAGGCTCTGGAAACACCATATATTTT. The chain joins TRBV5-1 to TRBJ1-3; no definite D call. CDR3 size: 14 residues. The germline V gene has CDR1 SGHRS and CDR2 YFSETQ. The V end lost 5 bases, the J end lost 0 bases, and 9 bases lay between the germline ends.

In its sample, this clone was seen once. The rearrangement uses TRBV5-6 and TRBJ1-1; no definite D call. The V end lost 2 bases, the J end lost 7 bases, and 9 bases lay between the germline ends. The length of the CDR3 is 12 residues. CDR1 is SGHDT, CDR2 YYEEEE, per germline. The CDR3 nucleotides read TGTGCCAGCAGCTTTCGAGGGAATGAAGCTTTCTTT. This translates into CASSFRGNEAFF.

This clone was seen just once. The chain carries TRBV9 and TRBJ2-3; 11 bases agree with TRBD1. The junction had 6 bases not matched to a gene; V was cut back by 3 bases and J by 3 bases. CDR1 is SGDLS, CDR2 YYNGEE, per germline. This CDR3 comprises 16 residues. The CDR3 nucleotides are TGTGCCAGCAGCGGATCGGACAGGGGGCAAACAGATACGCAGTATTTT. Translating gives CASSGSDRGQTDTQYF.

J is TRBJ2-3 and V is TRBV7-9; 8 bases map to TRBD2. V lost 3 bases, J lost 2 bases, and 1 base stayed unmatched. The CDR3 is made up of 14 amino acids. From germline, CDR1 is SEHNR and CDR2 FQNEAQ (reference sequence). CDR3 amino acids: CASSFSGDTDTQYF. CDR3 bases: TGTGCCAGCAGCTTTAGCGGGGACACAGATACGCAGTATTTT.

The rearrangement links TRBV4-2 to TRBJ2-7; the match to TRBD2 covers 12 bases. Trimming removed 0 bases from V and 4 bases from J; junction bases left unmatched: 4. Germline V gene lookup returns CDR1 LGHNA and CDR2 YNFKEQ. The CDR3 covers 16 residues. The CDR3 DNA reads TGTGCCAGCAGCCAAGACGGGACTAGCGGGTTTTACGAGCAGTACTTC. Translating gives CASSQDGTSGFYEQYF.

This chain joins TRBV19 and TRBJ2-3; 7 positions agree with TRBD1. Germline V lookup: CDR1 LNHDA, CDR2 SQIVND (reference sequence). V shed 5 bases and J 12 bases; nucleotides not matched to a gene: 11. The CDR3 has 13 amino acids. The CDR3 DNA is TGTGCCAGTAGTCCCGGCGCGACAGGGTCTCAGTATTTT. It codes for CASSPGATGSQYF.

The chain is built from TRBV19 and TRBJ1-2; TRBD1 is a possible D gene (6 bases). Trimming took off 6 bases at V and 8 bases at J, with 19 bases between the two ends. This CDR3 contains 14 residues. Germline lookup yields CDR1 LNHDA and CDR2 SQIVND (reference sequence). Here the CDR3 reads CASSEGRGRWGYTF. The CDR3 DNA reads as TGTGCCAGTAGCGAGGGCAGGGGACGATGGGGCTACACCTTC.

This chain links TRBV7-9 with TRBJ1-1; D is unclear. The CDR3 has 14 amino acids. V dropped 2 bases and J dropped 1 base, with 8 bases sitting between them. The germline gives CDR1 SEHNR, CDR2 FQNEAQ (reference sequence). The CDR3 reads CASSLKRGNTEAFF. The CDR3 coding sequence is TGTGCCAGCAGCTTAAAGCGGGGGAACACTGAAGCTTTCTTT.

In the case of this clone: Other DNA sequences within the sample encode an identical CDR3. This chain connects TRBV27 to TRBJ1-1; 9 bases agree with TRBD1. The CDR3 totals 13 residues. V shed 3 bases and J 4 bases; nucleotides not matched to a gene: 0. Germline V gene data show CDR1 as MNHEY and CDR2 as SMNVEV (reference sequence). This CDR3 is CASSLDRGTEAFF. In nucleotides, the CDR3 is TGTGCCAGCAGTTTGGACAGGGGCACTGAAGCTTTCTTT.

This clone was seen just once. The chain combines TRBV11-1 with TRBJ2-7; D ambiguous. V dropped 3 bases and J dropped 5 bases, with 8 bases sitting between them. Per germline, CDR1 SGHAT and CDR2 FQDESV (reference sequence). The CDR3 is made up of 12 amino acids. The CDR3 DNA reads as TGTGCCAGCAGCTTGAGGCGCGACGAGCAGTACTTC. It specifies CASSLRRDEQYF.

The V call is TRBV27, the J call TRBJ1-6; the D is unclear. The length of the CDR3 is 14 residues. V lost 10 bases and J lost 4, with 14 bases in between. Germline loops: CDR1 MNHEY, CDR2 SMNVEV (reference sequence). CDR3 sequence (DNA): TGTGCCACCACCGCTCGTACTTATAATTCACCCCTCCACTTT. Amino acids: CATTARTYNSPLHF.

CDR3 nucleotide sequence: TGTGCCAGCAGCCAGACTGGGACTAGCGGGGGTATGGGCACAGATACGCAGTATTTT. This translates into CASSQTGTSGGMGTDTQYF. The V call is TRBV4-2, the J call TRBJ2-3; 14 nucleotides match TRBD2. Germline assignment: CDR1 LGHNA and CDR2 YNFKEQ. The length of the CDR3 is 19 residues. J gave up 1 base and V 3 bases, and 9 bases lay outside the gene matches.

V gene TRBV12-5 combines with J gene TRBJ2-7; D gene ambiguous. The ends were cut back, 1 base at V and 3 bases at J, with 7 bases in the middle. The CDR3 contains 13 residues. CDR1 is LGHNT and CDR2 is FRNRAP in the germline V gene. The CDR3 protein is CASGLAAYYEQYF. DNA of the CDR3: TGTGCTAGTGGTTTGGCCGCCTACTACGAGCAGTACTTC.

This rearrangement joins TRBV5-8 to TRBJ1-5, with D possibly TRBD1 on 5 matching bases. The ends were cut back, 4 bases at V and 4 bases at J, with 15 bases in the middle. This CDR3 is 15 amino acids long. Germline CDR1 and CDR2: SGHTS and YDEGEE. The CDR3 loop is CASSAGRVPNQPQHF. The CDR3 nucleotides read TGTGCCAGCAGCGCCGGCAGGGTCCCAAATCAGCCCCAGCATTTT.

This clone occurred once. This rearrangement joins TRBV5-1 to TRBJ2-5; 7 bases line up with TRBD1. Germline V CDR1 and CDR2: SGHRS, YFSETQ. V was pared by 4 bases and J by 0 bases, with 6 bases of the junction left unmatched. This CDR3 spans 15 amino acids. The CDR3 protein is CASSPSGQYQETQYF. CDR3 DNA: TGCGCCAGCAGCCCGTCGGGACAGTACCAAGAGACCCAGTACTTC. Drawing the rest from reference TRBV5-1 and TRBJ2-5, the complete variable domain is KAGVTQTPRYLIKTRGQQVTLSCSPISGHRSVSWYQQTPGQGLQFLFEYFSETQRNKGNFPGRFSGRQFSNSRSEMNVSTLELGDSALYLCASSPSGQYQETQYFGPGTRLLVL.

The chain has TRBV5-1 and TRBJ2-1, with TRBD2 identical over 9 bases. With V trimmed by 2 bases and J by 7 bases, 10 bases remained unmatched. This CDR3 has 16 residues. Germline V lookup: CDR1 SGHRS, CDR2 YFSETQ. The CDR3 region is CASSLDGGGAGNEQFF. CDR3 bases: TGCGCCAGCAGCTTAGACGGCGGGGGGGCCGGAAATGAGCAGTTCTTC. The variable domain in full, with the rest retrieved from reference TRBV5-1 and TRBJ2-1, is KAGVTQTPRYLIKTRGQQVTLSCSPISGHRSVSWYQQTPGQGLQFLFEYFSETQRNKGNFPGRFSGRQFSNSRSEMNVSTLELGDSALYLCASSLDGGGAGNEQFFGPGTRLTVL.

This chain uses TRBV5-8 with TRBJ2-4, with 8 bases fitting TRBD1. CDR1 and CDR2 from the germline V gene are SGHTS and YDEGEE. The CDR3 covers 14 residues. Trimming removed 4 bases from V and 14 bases from J; junction bases left unmatched: 14. Here the CDR3 reads CASSPNLSGQVKYF. CDR3 sequence (DNA): TGTGCCAGCAGCCCCAATCTCTCGGGACAGGTTAAGTACTTC.

The table lists this clone with a few counts. The J gene is TRBJ1-2, the V gene TRBV9; 9 bases map to TRBD1. The CDR3 consists of 14 residues. J lost 4 bases, V lost 8 bases, and 9 bases had no gene match. Germline values: CDR1 SGDLS, CDR2 YYNGEE. CDR3: CASRGTGTPYGYTF. The CDR3 bases are TGTGCCAGTAGAGGGACAGGGACGCCCTATGGCTACACCTTC. Full variable domain (rest looked up from reference TRBV9 and TRBJ1-2): DSGVTQTPKHLITATGQRVTLRCSPRSGDLSVYWYQQSLDQGLQFLIQYYNGEERAKGNILERFSAQQFPDLHSELNLSSLELGDSALYFCASRGTGTPYGYTFGSGTRLTVV.

This chain uses TRBV10-3 with TRBJ2-5, with D perhaps TRBD1 (6 bases). Germline-derived CDR1 and CDR2 are ENHRY and SYGVKD. Trimming left V 4 bases short and J 5 bases short, with 14 bases between. This CDR3 is 14 amino acids long. The CDR3 nucleotides are TGTGCCATCAGTGGGGACACCCCCGTTGAGACCCAGTACTTC. Its translation: CAISGDTPVETQYF.

The gene calls are TRBV2 and TRBJ2-5; 13 bases map to TRBD2. There are 15 residues in the CDR3. V trimming: 3 bases; J trimming: 5 bases; junction bases outside the gene matches: 3. Germline loops: CDR1 SNHLY, CDR2 FYNNEI. The DNA of the CDR3 is TGTGCCAGCAGTGACGGACTAGCGGGGGAGGAGACCCAGTACTTC. Its translation is CASSDGLAGEETQYF.

V is TRBV19 and J is TRBJ2-5; possible D gene TRBD2, 6 bases. The V gene's germline CDR1 is LNHDA and CDR2 SQIVND (reference sequence). V lost 5 bases, J lost 5 bases, and 9 bases lay in between. The CDR3 consists of 12 residues. CDR3 sequence (DNA): TGTGCCAGTAGTCGGGGGAAGGAGACCCAGTACTTC. Protein product: CASSRGKETQYF.

The chain couples TRBV2 to TRBJ2-5, with TRBD2 matching over 8 bases. Germline V gene lookup returns CDR1 SNHLY and CDR2 FYNNEI. Losses at the gene ends were 3 bases for V and 5 bases for J; bases not matched to a gene: 5. The CDR3 sequence is 14 residues long. As DNA, the CDR3 is TGTGCCAGCAGTGATGGGCGGGGGGACGAGACCCAGTACTTC. This translates into CASSDGRGDETQYF.

This chain connects TRBV7-9 to TRBJ1-2, with D unclear. This CDR3 spans 16 amino acids. CDR1 and CDR2 (germline): SEHNR, FQNEAQ (reference sequence). The ends were cut back, 1 base at V and 0 bases at J, with 12 bases in the middle. CDR3 coding DNA: TGTGCCAGCAGCTTAGGGGCTAACAAAGCTAACTATGGCTACACCTTC. It codes for CASSLGANKANYGYTF.